Listed here are 2 T cell receptor beta chains from one sample, sequenced in a study of shared clonotypes between healthy human individuals. Libraries were prepared by immunoSEQ multiplex PCR; TCRdb keeps only in-frame clonotypes and omits some of them. Of under 700,000 clones in the sample, around 96% are singletons; the top ten hold 0.11%. Naive CD8 cells, CD45RO-negative and positively selected for CCR7, excluded terminally differentiated effector memory CD45RA+ cells. Sequencing was done on a sample of naive CD8+ T cells sorted from blood. The source is a woman aged 30 to 39 in good health.

This clone was observed a single time. The J gene is TRBJ2-5, the V gene TRBV5-5, with no clear D. The CDR3 totals 16 residues. Germline V gene sequence: CDR1 SGHKS, CDR2 YYEKEE (reference sequence). The V and J ends lost 4 bases and 1 base respectively, with 17 bases between them. The chain's CDR3 is CASSTHPRALQETQYF. CDR3 coding DNA: TGTGCCAGCAGCACACACCCTAGGGCCCTCCAAGAGACCCAGTACTTC.

This sequence joins TRBV5-4 and TRBJ2-3; TRBD2 aligns across 12 bases. CDR3 length: 14 amino acids. Germline V lookup: CDR1 SGHNT, CDR2 YYREEE (reference sequence). The CDR3 region is CGLAGDKGTDTQYF. CDR3 bases: TGTGGACTAGCGGGAGATAAGGGCACAGATACGCAGTATTTT.